The 29 T cell receptor beta chains presented below share a single source sample, sequenced in a study of blood T cell repertoires in COVID-19. Repertoires were generated with immunoSEQ multiplex PCR, while TCRdb's copy carries only in-frame clones and drops some. The table records 250,000 to 400,000 clones, almost 90% of them present only once. Sequenced material: peripheral blood. The origin of the receptors is a woman in her 30s with COVID-19, enrolled during active disease.

The rearrangement uses TRBV27 and TRBJ2-1; D is perhaps TRBD1 (5 bases). CDR3 size: 14 residues. Germline V gene sequence: CDR1 MNHEY, CDR2 SMNVEV (reference sequence). V lost 10 bases to trimming and J lost 1 base, with 14 bases between them. The CDR3 loop is CATLRAGSYNEQFF. The CDR3 DNA is TGTGCCACCCTCCGGGCAGGGTCCTACAATGAGCAGTTCTTC.

The rearrangement uses TRBV15 and TRBJ2-6; D ambiguous. V was clipped by 0 bases and J by 2 bases, with 8 bases between them. Germline CDR1 and CDR2: LNHNV and YYDKDF (reference sequence). The CDR3 has 16 residues. The chain's CDR3 is CATSRDLIAGANVLTF. For the CDR3, the DNA is TGTGCCACCAGCAGAGATCTTATTGCTGGGGCCAACGTCCTGACTTTC.

The V and J genes are TRBV6-2 or TRBV6-3 and TRBJ2-3; D is unresolved. There are 13 residues in the CDR3. CDR1 is MNHEY, CDR2 SVGEGT, per germline. Between the trimmed V and J ends, which lost 0 bases and 6 bases, there was a span of 7 bases. The DNA for the CDR3 is TGTGCCAGCAGTTACTCGATAGCTGATACGCAGTATTTT. It encodes CASSYSIADTQYF.

This clone was picked up a small number of times. The rearrangement uses TRBV5-1 and TRBJ1-1; the D gene is possibly TRBD1 (5 bases). V was trimmed by 0 bases and J by 3 bases, leaving 9 bases between them. The germline gives CDR1 SGHRS, CDR2 YFSETQ. The CDR3 is made up of 14 amino acids. CDR3 sequence (DNA): TGCGCCAGCAGCTTGGCCGGCAGGGACACTGAAGCTTTCTTT. Protein product: CASSLAGRDTEAFF.

V gene TRBV6-5 combines with J gene TRBJ2-7; 7 positions match TRBD1. J was trimmed by 6 bases and V by 4 bases; bases with no gene match: 9. Germline V gives CDR1 MNHEY, CDR2 SVGAGI. The CDR3 runs 14 residues. In nucleotides, the CDR3 is TGTGCCAGCAGTTCCCAACAGGGGACGGGCGAGCAGTACTTC. It translates to CASSSQQGTGEQYF.

The genes are TRBV19 and TRBJ1-6; perhaps TRBD1 as D (5 bases). Trimming shortened V by 5 bases and J by 6 bases, and 11 bases separated the two germline ends. The CDR3 extends over 14 amino acids. Germline V gene data show CDR1 as LNHDA and CDR2 as SQIVND (reference sequence). The CDR3 DNA reads TGTGCCAGTAGTCCTGGGGCGTCTAATTCACCCCTCCACTTT. It specifies CASSPGASNSPLHF.

The rearrangement links TRBV29-1 to TRBJ2-3; a possible D gene is TRBD2 (6 bases). Per the germline V gene, CDR1 is SQVTM and CDR2 is ANQGSEA. Trimming removed 7 bases from V and 5 bases from J, with 16 bases in between. CDR3 length equals 13 residues. For the CDR3, the DNA is TGCAGCGCCGGCGGTAGGGAGGTAGATACGCAGTATTTT. Translating gives CSAGGREVDTQYF.

This chain uses TRBV9 with TRBJ2-7; 8 nucleotides agree with TRBD2. The CDR3 runs 16 residues. V lost 4 bases, J lost 2 bases, and 11 bases stayed unmatched. The germline CDR1 and CDR2 sequences are SGDLS and YYNGEE. This chain's CDR3 is CASSPSGSGIAYEQYF. The CDR3 DNA is TGTGCCAGCAGCCCCTCGGGTAGCGGGATCGCCTACGAGCAGTACTTC.

The table lists this clone with a few counts. The genes are TRBV27 and TRBJ1-6, with 9 bases fitting TRBD1. V shed 5 bases, J shed 8 bases, and the junction held 10 bases outside the gene matches. Germline V lookup: CDR1 MNHEY, CDR2 SMNVEV (reference sequence). The CDR3 loop spans 16 amino acids. The CDR3 is CASSPIATGGDSPLHF. CDR3 nucleotides: TGTGCCAGCAGTCCAATCGCGACAGGGGGAGATTCACCCCTCCACTTT.

Regarding this clone: No DNA is shown, since the ends of the CDR3 on it are uncertain; the CDR3 is the one TCRdb lists. This sequence joins TRBV27 and TRBJ2-7; TRBD1 is the table's D call and was not checked against the DNA. Germline V gene data show CDR1 as MNHEY and CDR2 as SMNVEV (reference sequence). The CDR3 contains 15 residues when both ends are counted. This CDR3 is CASSSSGQGDYEQYF.

CDR3 loop: CASRRNDRGPNYGYTF. Written as DNA, the CDR3 is TGTGCCAGCAGGAGGAACGACAGGGGACCCAACTATGGCTACACCTTC. The rearrangement links TRBV5-6 to TRBJ1-2, with 8 bases aligning to TRBD1. The CDR3 contains 16 residues. Germline V gene sequence: CDR1 SGHDT, CDR2 YYEEEE. After removal of 5 bases from V and 2 bases from J, the junction contained 11 bases not matched to a gene.

The rearrangement joins TRBV6-5 to TRBJ1-5, with 7 bases identical to TRBD1. The J segment lost 2 bases and the V segment lost 5 bases, leaving 6 bases of the junction unmatched. From germline, CDR1 is MNHEY and CDR2 SVGAGI. This CDR3 region has 15 residues. The CDR3 reads CASSQTGVGNQPQHF. CDR3 DNA: TGTGCCAGCAGTCAAACAGGGGTGGGCAATCAGCCCCAGCATTTT.

The rearrangement uses TRBV25-1 and TRBJ1-2; TRBD1 is a possible D gene (5 bases). Trimming removed 3 bases from V and 8 bases from J, with 13 bases in between. This CDR3 has 13 residues. Germline V gene data show CDR1 as MGHDK and CDR2 as SYGVNS. The CDR3 loop reads CASSDRGGGGYTF. In DNA, the CDR3 is TGTGCCAGCAGTGATCGTGGGGGAGGCGGCTACACCTTC.

CDR3 sequence: CAISDLEGQNGYTF. The CDR3 DNA sequence: TGTGCCATCAGTGATCTGGAGGGGCAAAATGGCTACACCTTC. J is TRBJ1-2 and V is TRBV10-3; TRBD1 is a possible D gene (5 bases). Trimming stripped 3 bases from V and 6 bases from J, with 14 bases between. Germline CDR1 ENHRY, CDR2 SYGVKD. This CDR3 has 14 amino acids.

This chain connects TRBV4-1 to TRBJ2-7, with a tentative D call TRBD2 (6 bases). The germline V gene encodes CDR1 MGHRA and CDR2 YSYEKL. This CDR3 is 15 amino acids long. V dropped 1 base and J dropped 3 bases, with 13 bases sitting between them. The CDR3 sequence: CASSQVARDDYEQYF. As DNA, the CDR3 is TGCGCCAGCAGCCAAGTTGCGCGGGACGACTACGAGCAGTACTTC.

V and J are TRBV28 and TRBJ1-5; 9 bases are shared with TRBD1. The CDR3 has 15 residues. The germline V gene has CDR1 MDHEN and CDR2 SYDVKM. The V gene end was trimmed by 5 bases and the J gene end by 7 bases; junction bases not matched to a gene: 9. CDR3 in amino acids: CASSAPGQGIQPQHF. The CDR3 DNA reads TGTGCCAGCAGTGCGCCCGGACAGGGGATCCAGCCCCAGCATTTT.

This clone has a single count. This chain links TRBV7-2 with TRBJ1-2; a weak D match, TRBD1 (6 bases). The germline V gene encodes CDR1 SGHTA and CDR2 FQGNSA. V shed 6 bases and J shed 7 bases, with 18 bases lying between them. The CDR3 extends over 14 amino acids. CDR3 sequence (DNA): TGTGCCAGCAGATCTACAGGGTCTTCTGGTGGCTACACCTTC. Translation: CASRSTGSSGGYTF.

This CDR3 reads CASSEGRGRFGTEAFF. The CDR3 DNA sequence: TGTGCCAGCAGTGAGGGCAGGGGGCGATTCGGCACTGAAGCTTTCTTT. The chain links TRBV2 to TRBJ1-1; 8 bases are a match to TRBD1. Trimming cost V 3 bases and J 4 bases; bases outside gene matches: 10. The CDR3 runs 16 residues. Germline-derived CDR1 and CDR2 are SNHLY and FYNNEI.

The chain joins TRBV5-1 to TRBJ2-1, with TRBD2 matching 8 bases. Germline V CDR1 and CDR2: SGHRS, YFSETQ. This CDR3 is built from 16 residues. V lost 3 bases, J lost 4 bases, and 9 bases stayed unmatched. CDR3: CASSSNRASGYNEQFF. DNA of the CDR3: TGCGCCAGCAGCTCCAACCGGGCTAGCGGGTACAATGAGCAGTTCTTC.

The V and J genes are TRBV13 and TRBJ1-2; 7 bases agree with TRBD1. This CDR3 has 15 amino acids. Looked up from germline, CDR1 is PRHDT and CDR2 is FYEKMQ (reference sequence). The J segment lost 3 bases and the V segment lost 2 bases, leaving 6 bases of the junction unmatched. In DNA form, the CDR3 reads TGTGCCAGCAGCTTAAGGCCAGGACAGGACTATGGCTACACCTTC. It translates to CASSLRPGQDYGYTF.

J is TRBJ2-7 and V is TRBV5-8; no definite D call. Germline CDR1 is SGHTS and CDR2 is YDEGEE. CDR3 length: 15 residues. Trimming stripped 0 bases from V and 2 bases from J, with 12 bases between. The CDR3 sequence: CASSLALYYTYEQYF. DNA for the CDR3: TGTGCCAGCAGCTTGGCCCTGTATTATACCTACGAGCAGTACTTC.

The chain links TRBV5-8 to TRBJ2-1; TRBD2 matches 13 bases. Germline lookup yields CDR1 SGHTS and CDR2 YDEGEE. The J segment lost 8 bases and the V segment lost 4 bases, leaving 6 bases of the junction unmatched. This CDR3 has 15 amino acids. CDR3 sequence reads: CASSPRTSGSYEQFF. CDR3 in DNA: TGTGCCAGCAGCCCCCGGACTAGCGGGAGCTATGAGCAGTTCTTC.

The chain joins TRBV5-4 to TRBJ2-1, with TRBD1 identical over 8 bases. The CDR3 sequence is 13 residues long. The J segment lost 10 bases and the V segment lost 3 bases, leaving 6 bases of the junction unmatched. Germline V CDR1 and CDR2: SGHNT, YYREEE (reference sequence). The CDR3 bases are TGTGCCAGCAGCTCTAACCGACAGGGGGAGCAGTTCTTC. Protein sequence: CASSSNRQGEQFF.

The V call is TRBV19, the J call TRBJ1-2; 8 nucleotides match TRBD1. V lost 5 bases, J lost 0 bases, and 11 bases stayed unmatched. CDR1 is LNHDA and CDR2 is SQIVND in the germline V gene (reference sequence). The CDR3 totals 17 residues. This CDR3 is CASSDRDRLKANYGYTF. In DNA, the CDR3 is TGTGCCAGTAGTGACCGGGACAGGTTAAAGGCTAACTATGGCTACACCTTC.

The chain links TRBV27 to TRBJ1-2; D is uncertain. Germline V gives CDR1 MNHEY, CDR2 SMNVEV (reference sequence). This CDR3 has 14 amino acids. V was cut by 0 bases and J by 8 bases, with 13 bases left in between. The CDR3 DNA follows: TGTGCCAGCAGTTTATCCGGTCTTTCGGAGGGCTACACCTTC. It codes for CASSLSGLSEGYTF.

The V gene is TRBV28, the J gene TRBJ1-1; TRBD1 might be the D (6 bases). Germline V gene lookup returns CDR1 MDHEN and CDR2 SYDVKM. CDR3 length: 16 amino acids. Trimming stripped 5 bases from V and 5 bases from J, with 21 bases between. CDR3 region: CASSPPGASRGTEAFF. The CDR3 DNA is TGTGCCAGCAGTCCGCCAGGGGCCTCAAGGGGAACTGAAGCTTTCTTT.

This sequence joins TRBV19 and TRBJ1-2; D is ambiguous. CDR1 is LNHDA, CDR2 SQIVND, per germline (reference sequence). Trimming stripped 7 bases from V and 2 bases from J, with 8 bases between. CDR3 length: 12 amino acids. CDR3 residues: CASTPLNYGYTF. The CDR3 DNA is TGTGCCAGTACCCCTTTGAACTATGGCTACACCTTC.

This chain joins TRBV2 and TRBJ1-1; 8 bases fit TRBD1. Germline values: CDR1 SNHLY, CDR2 FYNNEI. The CDR3 runs to 13 residues. Trimming at V came to 11 bases and at J to 4 bases, leaving 9 bases not matched to a gene. This CDR3 reads CAGPDREGTEAFF. In DNA form, the CDR3 reads TGTGCCGGTCCGGACAGGGAGGGCACTGAAGCTTTCTTT.

The chain is built from TRBV5-1 and TRBJ2-5; D gene ambiguous. This CDR3 contains 14 residues. From germline, CDR1 is SGHRS and CDR2 YFSETQ. Trimming cost V 4 bases and J 6 bases, with 16 bases left between them. The CDR3 coding sequence is TGCGCCAGCAGCCCGGGTAGAGCGCAACAGACCCAGTACTTC. Its protein is CASSPGRAQQTQYF.